This TCR beta chain was identified in a study of blood T cells in healthy people across ages. Study-wide points: Diversity was estimated from one million T cells, and these estimates were considered underestimates. It was the long-lived donors that had more naive CD4+ cells and higher diversity than aged donors.

This clonotype was recorded a few times. What it binds is not known. One junction end does not reproduce the germline sequence, and a read error may be involved. Sample-barcoded 5' priming and a J-beta primer mix drove a second PCR of 7 to 11 cycles. TCRdb re-called the 5' RACE reads with MiXCR, one entry per CDR3 protein. The sample includes about 780,000 distinct CDR3 sequences, about a quarter of them seen just once. CDR1 is SGHNT and CDR2 is YYREEE in the germline V gene (reference sequence). The CDR3 length is 15 residues. These data are also associated with another study on T cells of mothers and their children. As that study records: Addition of sample barcodes and 2-4 random nucleotides occurred through the M1S primer of the second PCR. Persisting microchimeric T cell clones went undetected.

V and J are TRBV5-4 and TRBJ1-2; D gene uncertain. The sequenced sample was blood. This TCR came from a boy aged 5-17 years in good health. The CDR3, as DNA: TGTGCCAGCAGCTTGAGGGTGGGGTCGGCGCGTGGCTACATCTTC. It translates to CASSLRVGSARGYIF.